This T cell receptor (beta chain) stems from a study of blood T cell repertoires in COVID-19. Study-level information: Specimens from acute and convalescent COVID-19 originated in the United States, Italy and Spain. T cells, B-cell-depleted T cells, or PBMCs supplied cDNA or gDNA.

Original analysis: Researchers report that nucleated cell counts were estimated from reference gene primer amplification. Assay used: immunoSEQ multiplex PCR; TCRdb lists only in-frame clones, some missing. V and J calls and clone size are those listed in that table; D and trimming were worked out from the DNA. The sample lists around 110,000 clones; roughly 88% were seen once. Sequencing was done on a sample of peripheral blood. This TCR came from a woman in her 70s with acute or convalescent COVID-19.

The CDR3 loop reads CASRRQGNLDNEQFF. CDR3 sequence (DNA): TGTGCCAGCAGGAGACAGGGCAATTTAGACAATGAGCAGTTCTTC. The gene calls are TRBV6-5 and TRBJ2-1; 7 bases agree with TRBD1. J gave up 5 bases and V 6 bases, and 10 bases lay outside the gene matches. The CDR3 extends over 15 amino acids. The germline CDR1 and CDR2 sequences are MNHEY and SVGAGI.